These 21 T cell receptor beta chains were all obtained from the same sample, sequenced in a study of T cells in localized non-small cell lung cancer. The data were produced by immunoSEQ multiplex PCR, yet TCRdb's version contains in-frame clones alone and is incomplete. This sample yields more than 45,000 clones, of which roughly 80% are seen a single time; about a sixth belongs to the top ten. Sequenced here: peripheral blood, sampled before any cancer treatment. All receptors derive from a man aged 40 to 69 with stage I squamous cell lung carcinoma.

V usage is TRBV6-1 and J usage is TRBJ2-7; the D gene is possibly TRBD1 (7 bases). The CDR3 spans 13 residues. Per the germline V gene, CDR1 is MNHNS and CDR2 is SASEGT. V lost 7 bases and J 1 base, leaving 11 bases between the germline ends. Here the CDR3 reads CASTGGQSYEQYF. The CDR3 DNA is TGTGCCAGCACCGGGGGACAGTCCTACGAGCAGTACTTC.

The chain couples TRBV2 to TRBJ2-1, with 7 bases fitting TRBD1. The CDR3 loop spans 16 amino acids. Germline CDR1 reads SNHLY; CDR2 reads FYNNEI. With V trimmed by 6 bases and J by 4 bases, 12 bases remained unmatched. CDR3: CASSHSGTDTYNEQFF. CDR3 nucleotide sequence: TGTGCCAGCAGCCACTCCGGGACAGACACTTACAATGAGCAGTTCTTC.

The chain recombines TRBV6-5 with TRBJ1-3; a weak D match, TRBD1 (5 bases). CDR1 is MNHEY and CDR2 is SVGAGI in the germline V gene. This CDR3 spans 16 amino acids. Trimming shortened V by 4 bases and J by 0 bases, and 13 bases separated the two germline ends. CDR3: CASSLGTFASGNTIYF. The CDR3 DNA sequence: TGTGCCAGCAGTTTAGGGACTTTCGCCTCTGGAAACACCATATATTTT.

This chain links TRBV19 with TRBJ2-7; 7 bases are shared with TRBD1. Germline loops: CDR1 LNHDA, CDR2 SQIVND (reference sequence). CDR3 length equals 15 residues. With V trimmed by 7 bases and J by 3 bases, 12 bases remained unmatched. CDR3 sequence: CASTQTWDSLYEQYF. CDR3 coding DNA: TGTGCCAGTACCCAGACATGGGACAGCCTCTACGAGCAGTACTTC.

V and J are TRBV4-2 and TRBJ2-1, with TRBD2 matching over 13 bases. The CDR3 is 17 amino acids. V dropped 4 bases and J dropped 8; count of bases not matched to a gene: 11. CDR1 LGHNA and CDR2 YNFKEQ come from the germline V gene. In DNA, the CDR3 is TGTGCCAGCAGCCGGGGCGGAACTAGCGGGGGGGCGGATGAGCAGTTCTTC. It specifies CASSRGGTSGGADEQFF.

This clone was seen only a few times. This chain joins TRBV4-1 and TRBJ2-1, with 7 nucleotides matching TRBD2. The CDR3 length is 16 residues. Losses at the gene ends were 1 base for V and 7 bases for J; bases not matched to a gene: 10. CDR1 MGHRA and CDR2 YSYEKL come from the germline V gene. In DNA form, the CDR3 reads TGCGCCAGCAGCCAAGTTGGGGGGGGTCGGCTAAATGAGCAGTTCTTC. It encodes CASSQVGGGRLNEQFF.

This rearrangement joins TRBV5-4 to TRBJ1-1; D remains unclear. This CDR3 spans 15 amino acids. Trimming took 0 bases from V and 4 from J, leaving 13 bases between them. Germline CDR1 reads SGHNT; CDR2 reads YYREEE (reference sequence). The DNA of the CDR3 is TGTGCCAGCAGCTTGGATTTAAGGATGGGCACTGAAGCTTTCTTT. Amino acid sequence: CASSLDLRMGTEAFF. The full variable domain, its missing parts supplied by reference TRBV5-4 and TRBJ1-1, is ETGVTQSPTHLIKTRGQQVTLRCSSQSGHNTVSWYQQALGQGPQFIFQYYREEENGRGNFPPRFSGLQFPNYSSELNVNALELDDSALYLCASSLDLRMGTEAFFGQGTRLTVV.

The chain recombines TRBV5-4 with TRBJ2-1, with 16 bases aligning to TRBD2. Germline V lookup: CDR1 SGHNT, CDR2 YYREEE (reference sequence). V trimming: 6 bases; J trimming: 10 bases; junction bases outside the gene matches: 7. This CDR3 is built from 15 residues. The CDR3 nucleotides are TGTGCCAGCACCTCTGGGACTAGCGGGGGGGTGGAGCAGTTCTTC. Amino acids: CASTSGTSGGVEQFF.

This chain joins TRBV6-4 and TRBJ1-5; D unclear. Germline V gives CDR1 MRHNA, CDR2 SNTAGT. Trimming removed 4 bases from V and 1 base from J, with 8 bases in between. The CDR3 has 14 residues. The CDR3 reads CASSGRRSNQPQHF. CDR3 in DNA: TGTGCCAGCAGTGGGAGGAGAAGCAATCAGCCCCAGCATTTT.

This rearrangement joins TRBV5-4 to TRBJ1-4, with D uncertain. Germline lookup yields CDR1 SGHNT and CDR2 YYREEE (reference sequence). Between the trimmed V and J ends, which lost 2 bases and 3 bases, there was a span of 11 bases. The CDR3 has 15 amino acids. The CDR3 nucleotides read TGTGCCAGCAGCTTTTCCGGCGGGCCTAATGAAAAACTGTTTTTT. The encoded protein is CASSFSGGPNEKLFF. Full variable domain (outside the CDR3, taken from reference TRBV5-4 and TRBJ1-4): ETGVTQSPTHLIKTRGQQVTLRCSSQSGHNTVSWYQQALGQGPQFIFQYYREEENGRGNFPPRFSGLQFPNYSSELNVNALELDDSALYLCASSFSGGPNEKLFFGSGTQLSVL.

The table lists this clone with a few counts. This sequence joins TRBV28 and TRBJ1-1; D remains unclear. CDR1 and CDR2 (germline): MDHEN, SYDVKM. The CDR3 length is 13 residues. Trimming took off 3 bases at V and 11 bases at J, with 16 bases between the two ends. The CDR3 sequence is CASSFQRELEAFF. CDR3 sequence (DNA): TGTGCCAGCAGTTTCCAAAGGGAGCTAGAGGCTTTCTTT.

On this clone itself: Relative to the germline gene, one junction end is altered; a read error may explain this. The chain is built from TRBV5-3 and TRBJ2-1; D is possibly TRBD2 (5 bases). TRBV5-3 is marked as an open reading frame, function uncertain. The CDR3 is 14 amino acids. CDR3 region: CASSLLGNYNEQFF. CDR3 nucleotides: TGTGCCAGCAGCTTGCTCGGGAACTACAATGAGCAGTTCTTC.

V is TRBV7-8 and J is TRBJ1-6; the match to TRBD1 covers 7 bases. This CDR3 spans 15 amino acids. V gave up 5 bases and J gave up 8 bases; unmatched junction bases: 9. Germline V gene lookup returns CDR1 SGHVS and CDR2 FQNEAQ. This CDR3 is CASSRPGQWDSPLHF. The CDR3 coding sequence is TGTGCCAGCAGCCGCCCGGGACAGTGGGATTCACCCCTCCACTTT. Full variable domain (rest looked up from reference TRBV7-8 and TRBJ1-6): GAGVSQSPRYKVAKRGQDVALRCDPISGHVSLFWYQQALGQGPEFLTYFQNEAQLDKSGLPSDRFFAERPEGSVSTLKIQRTQQEDSAVYLCASSRPGQWDSPLHFGNGTRLTVT.

V and J are TRBV6-1 and TRBJ1-1, with a possible D match to TRBD1 (5 bases). CDR1 and CDR2 (germline): MNHNS, SASEGT. Trimming took off 6 bases at V and 4 bases at J, with 12 bases between the two ends. The CDR3 spans 13 residues. CDR3 loop: CASSPGRGTEAFF. For the CDR3, the DNA is TGTGCCAGCAGCCCAGGGAGGGGCACTGAAGCTTTCTTT.

The CDR3 coding sequence is TGCAGCGTTGTCAGGGGGCAGGACGAGCAGTACTTC. It codes for CSVVRGQDEQYF. The chain couples TRBV29-1 to TRBJ2-7, with 8 bases fitting TRBD1. Germline CDR1 is SQVTM and CDR2 is ANQGSEA. This CDR3 contains 12 residues. Trimming removed 4 bases from V and 5 bases from J; junction bases left unmatched: 4.

DNA for the CDR3: TGCGCCAGCAGCTTAGGCCCGGACGGCACAGATACGCAGTATTTT. Translating it yields CASSLGPDGTDTQYF. The chain links TRBV5-1 to TRBJ2-3; no clear D gene. CDR3 length equals 15 residues. The V gene's germline CDR1 is SGHRS and CDR2 YFSETQ. The ends were cut back, 2 bases at V and 1 base at J, with 11 bases in the middle.

The V gene is TRBV27, the J gene TRBJ1-2; D gene unclear. The CDR3 is made up of 16 amino acids. Trimming took off 4 bases at V and 4 bases at J, with 19 bases between the two ends. Germline values: CDR1 MNHEY, CDR2 SMNVEV (reference sequence). The CDR3 spells CASSSKGPWEGYGYTF. In DNA, the CDR3 is TGTGCCAGCAGTTCTAAAGGTCCTTGGGAGGGCTATGGCTACACCTTC.

V usage is TRBV4-3 and J usage is TRBJ1-2; D remains ambiguous. CDR1 LGHNA and CDR2 YSLEER come from the germline V gene. Trimming removed 0 bases from V and 8 bases from J, with 13 bases in between. The CDR3 is 14 amino acids. In nucleotides, the CDR3 is TGCGCCAGCAGCCAAGATCGAAGGCCCGGGGGCTACACCTTC. This sequence encodes CASSQDRRPGGYTF.

This rearrangement joins TRBV11-2 to TRBJ1-1, with 7 nucleotides matching TRBD1. From germline, CDR1 is SGHAT and CDR2 FQNNGV. The ends lost 5 bases at V and 1 base at J; junction bases unmatched: 7. The CDR3 extends over 15 amino acids. The CDR3: CASSLGQAGNTEAFF. As DNA, the CDR3 is TGTGCCAGCAGCCTAGGACAGGCGGGGAACACTGAAGCTTTCTTT.

On this clone itself: Different DNA sequences within this sample yield the same CDR3. The CDR3 sequence is CASSLASGGPETQYF. CDR3 coding DNA: TGCGCCAGCAGCTTGGCCTCAGGGGGCCCAGAGACCCAGTACTTC. V gene TRBV5-1 combines with J gene TRBJ2-5; the match to TRBD1 covers 8 bases. Germline V gene lookup returns CDR1 SGHRS and CDR2 YFSETQ. V shed 0 bases and J 4 bases; nucleotides not matched to a gene: 5. This CDR3 spans 15 amino acids.

The rearrangement joins TRBV6-5 to TRBJ1-1; D gene uncertain. V dropped 7 bases and J dropped 1 base, with 10 bases sitting between them. Germline CDR1 is MNHEY and CDR2 is SVGAGI. The CDR3 loop spans 13 amino acids. CDR3 sequence (DNA): TGTGCCAGCACCCCACGGAAGAACACTGAAGCTTTCTTT. This codes for CASTPRKNTEAFF.